Shown below are 25 T cell receptor beta chains from a single sample sequenced in a study of blood T cell repertoires in COVID-19. Some clones are missing from TCRdb's copy, which holds only in-frame ones; the method was immunoSEQ multiplex PCR. The data show under 55,000 clones, around 90% seen once. Sequencing was carried out using peripheral blood. The receptors were gathered from a human donor in a cohort sampled during active COVID-19.

V usage is TRBV5-6 and J usage is TRBJ1-2; D gene ambiguous. CDR3 size: 14 residues. Deletions cut 0 bases from V and 0 bases from J, with 6 bases between. Germline CDR1 and CDR2: SGHDT and YYEEEE. CDR3 nucleotide sequence: TGTGCCAGCAGCTTGGGGGCAGCTAACTATGGCTACACCTTC. Protein: CASSLGAANYGYTF. Full variable domain (remainder filled in from reference TRBV5-6 and TRBJ1-2): DAGVTQSPTHLIKTRGQQVTLRCSPKSGHDTVSWYQQALGQGPQFIFQYYEEEERQRGNFPDRFSGHQFPNYSSELNVNALLLGDSALYLCASSLGAANYGYTFGSGTRLTVV.

The chain couples TRBV19 to TRBJ2-4, with 8 bases identical to TRBD2. Germline values: CDR1 LNHDA, CDR2 SQIVND (reference sequence). V was clipped by 8 bases and J by 3 bases; unmatched bases: 9. The CDR3 loop spans 15 amino acids. CDR3 DNA: TGTGCCAGTGGGGTCGGGGGGGCAGGCAAAAACATTCAGTACTTC. Amino acid sequence: CASGVGGAGKNIQYF.

This sequence joins TRBV7-2 and TRBJ1-6, with 7 bases matching TRBD1. Trimming at V came to 5 bases and at J to 0 bases, leaving 1 base not matched to a gene. The CDR3 spans 15 residues. Germline CDR1 and CDR2: SGHTA and FQGNSA. CDR3 sequence (DNA): TGTGCCAGCAGCCGGGACAGCTCCTATAATTCACCCCTCCACTTT. It specifies CASSRDSSYNSPLHF.

This sequence joins TRBV19 and TRBJ2-2; 7 bases agree with TRBD2. The CDR3 consists of 13 residues. With V trimmed by 8 bases and J by 8 bases, 8 bases remained unmatched. Germline V lookup: CDR1 LNHDA, CDR2 SQIVND (reference sequence). Written as DNA, the CDR3 is TGTGCCAGTCGACGCCGGGGGGAGGGGGAGCTGTTTTTT. Encoded protein: CASRRRGEGELFF.

V gene TRBV7-8 combines with J gene TRBJ2-3; 7 bases are shared with TRBD2. Trimming at V came to 5 bases and at J to 6 bases, leaving 8 bases not matched to a gene. The CDR3 has 14 residues. The germline CDR1 and CDR2 sequences are SGHVS and FQNEAQ. The CDR3 here is CASSPRTSLDTQYF. The CDR3 nucleotides read TGTGCCAGCAGCCCCCGGACTAGTTTGGATACGCAGTATTTT.

This sequence joins TRBV6-5 and TRBJ2-1, with 8 bases aligning to TRBD2. The CDR3 runs to 12 residues. V lost 10 bases to trimming and J lost 10 bases; unmatched junction nucleotides: 9. CDR1 and CDR2 from the germline V gene are MNHEY and SVGAGI. In nucleotides, the CDR3 is TGTGCCACCAACTCCGGGGGGGGCGAGCAGTTCTTC. This codes for CATNSGGGEQFF.

V gene TRBV7-9 combines with J gene TRBJ1-1, with no clear D. From germline, CDR1 is SEHNR and CDR2 FQNEAQ (reference sequence). The CDR3 consists of 13 residues. V lost 8 bases to trimming and J lost 0 bases, with 10 bases between them. CDR3 nucleotides: TGTGCCAGCCGTCGGGAATTGAACACTGAAGCTTTCTTT. Its translation is CASRRELNTEAFF.

The chain combines TRBV6-5 with TRBJ1-1; 8 nucleotides match TRBD1. Trimming took 5 bases from V and 4 from J; bases not matched to a gene: 3. CDR3 length: 13 amino acids. Germline V gene sequence: CDR1 MNHEY, CDR2 SVGAGI. The CDR3 DNA reads TGTGCCAGCAGTCGACAGGGGAGCACTGAAGCTTTCTTT. Its translation is CASSRQGSTEAFF.

V usage is TRBV28 and J usage is TRBJ1-2, with 11 bases identical to TRBD1. This CDR3 has 14 amino acids. J lost 7 bases, V lost 5 bases, and 6 bases had no gene match. Germline CDR1 reads MDHEN; CDR2 reads SYDVKM. The CDR3 loop reads CASSPGTGGLGYTF. CDR3 nucleotide sequence: TGTGCCAGCAGTCCAGGGACAGGGGGTCTTGGCTACACCTTC.

The chain has TRBV11-3 and TRBJ1-1; the D is unclear. This CDR3 has 13 amino acids. Germline values: CDR1 SGHNT, CDR2 YENEEA. Trimming pared 3 bases from V and 4 bases from J, leaving 9 bases between. CDR3 in amino acids: CASSFGEGTEAFF. The CDR3 DNA follows: TGTGCCAGCAGCTTCGGGGAAGGCACTGAAGCTTTCTTT.

The CDR3 DNA is TGTGCCAGCAGTCTAATTTGGACAGCTAGCAATCAGCCCCAGCATTTT. Translation gives CASSLIWTASNQPQHF. The chain is built from TRBV2 and TRBJ1-5; TRBD1 is a possible D gene (6 bases). The V gene lost 5 bases and the J gene lost 0 bases, with 14 bases spanning the gap. CDR3 size: 16 residues. The V gene's germline CDR1 is SNHLY and CDR2 FYNNEI.

CDR3 bases: TGTGCCAGCCTTCAAGGGGAACTCTATGGCTACACCTTC. Encoded protein: CASLQGELYGYTF. The V and J genes are TRBV2 and TRBJ1-2; D is possibly TRBD1 (5 bases). Trimming removed 8 bases from V and 4 bases from J, with 14 bases in between. The germline gives CDR1 SNHLY, CDR2 FYNNEI. There are 13 residues in the CDR3.

The V gene is TRBV5-5, the J gene TRBJ2-3, with 9 positions matching TRBD1. CDR3 length equals 14 residues. Germline V gene lookup returns CDR1 SGHKS and CDR2 YYEKEE (reference sequence). Trimming removed 3 bases from V and 3 bases from J; junction bases left unmatched: 2. The CDR3 bases are TGTGCCAGCAGCTCGGGACAGGGTACAGATACGCAGTATTTT. It is translated as CASSSGQGTDTQYF.

This chain links TRBV29-1 with TRBJ2-4; 9 nucleotides align to TRBD1. J gave up 4 bases and V 3 bases, and 7 bases lay outside the gene matches. This CDR3 spans 15 amino acids. Germline V gene lookup returns CDR1 SQVTM and CDR2 ANQGSEA. CDR3 in DNA: TGCAGCGTTGAGGCCATCGGGACAGGGAAAAACATTCAGTACTTC. Translating it yields CSVEAIGTGKNIQYF.

The chain joins TRBV29-1 to TRBJ1-2; 9 bases agree with TRBD1. V lost 3 bases to trimming and J lost 4 bases; unmatched junction nucleotides: 9. This CDR3 has 15 amino acids. CDR1 SQVTM and CDR2 ANQGSEA come from the germline V gene. CDR3 protein: CSVEPGQGYGYGYTF. Written as DNA, the CDR3 is TGCAGCGTTGAGCCCGGACAGGGGTACGGCTATGGCTACACCTTC.

The table lists this clone with a few counts. The chain uses TRBV6-1 and TRBJ2-7, with D uncertain. V lost 1 base to trimming and J lost 6 bases, with 7 bases between them. The CDR3 spans 12 residues. Germline V gene lookup returns CDR1 MNHNS and CDR2 SASEGT. CDR3 coding DNA: TGTGCCAGCAGTGAAGGGCGGCTCGAGCAGTACGTC. Translation gives CASSEGRLEQYV.

The CDR3 region is CASTPYRAGWSYGYTF. For the CDR3, the DNA is TGTGCCAGTACCCCCTATCGTGCGGGGTGGAGCTATGGCTACACCTTC. The gene calls are TRBV19 and TRBJ1-2; D is undetermined. The germline gives CDR1 LNHDA, CDR2 SQIVND (reference sequence). The CDR3 runs 16 residues. With 7 bases removed from V and 4 bases from J, the gap between germline ends came to 22 bases.

This chain joins TRBV7-3 and TRBJ1-1; D not certain. Germline assignment: CDR1 SGHTA and CDR2 FQGTGA. The V gene lost 5 bases and the J gene lost 3 bases, with 10 bases spanning the gap. The CDR3 is 13 residues long. The DNA of the CDR3 is TGTGCCAGCAGCGTAGAAGACTACACTGAAGCTTTCTTT. This encodes CASSVEDYTEAFF.

CDR3 region: CASIPDSSYNEQFF. The DNA for the CDR3 is TGTGCCAGCATCCCCGACTCTTCCTACAATGAGCAGTTCTTC. The chain uses TRBV7-2 and TRBJ2-1; D remains ambiguous. Trimming pared 7 bases from V and 1 base from J, leaving 11 bases between. Germline loops: CDR1 SGHTA, CDR2 FQGNSA. This CDR3 has 14 residues.

This chain uses TRBV5-1 with TRBJ2-2; weak D call: TRBD1 (6 bases). With 4 bases removed from V and 4 bases from J, the gap between germline ends came to 17 bases. The germline gives CDR1 SGHRS, CDR2 YFSETQ. The CDR3 runs 16 residues. CDR3 nucleotide sequence: TGCGCCAGCAGCAGACTCCAGGGGAGTTTCACCGGGGAGCTGTTTTTT. Its protein is CASSRLQGSFTGELFF. Filled out from reference TRBV5-1 and TRBJ2-2, the complete variable domain reads KAGVTQTPRYLIKTRGQQVTLSCSPISGHRSVSWYQQTPGQGLQFLFEYFSETQRNKGNFPGRFSGRQFSNSRSEMNVSTLELGDSALYLCASSRLQGSFTGELFFGEGSRLTVL.

This clone was recorded only once. The gene calls are TRBV5-5 and TRBJ1-5; D remains ambiguous. The germline gives CDR1 SGHKS, CDR2 YYEKEE (reference sequence). The CDR3 loop spans 15 amino acids. Trimming pared 0 bases from V and 5 bases from J, leaving 12 bases between. The CDR3 is CASSLGPNLYQPQHF. The CDR3 nucleotides read TGTGCCAGCAGCTTGGGCCCCAACTTATATCAGCCCCAGCATTTT.

The CDR3 DNA is TGTGCTAGTGTACCGCCCGAAAGTCACGAGGATTCACCCCTCCACTTT. Residues: CASVPPESHEDSPLHF. This chain uses TRBV12-5 with TRBJ1-6; D is undetermined. This CDR3 is 16 amino acids long. Trimming shortened V by 7 bases and J by 8 bases, and 21 bases separated the two germline ends. Germline V CDR1 and CDR2: LGHNT, FRNRAP. Supplemented by reference TRBV12-5 and TRBJ1-6, the full variable domain reads DARVTQTPRHKVTEMGQEVTMRCQPILGHNTVFWYRQTMMQGLELLAYFRNRAPLDDSGMPKDRFSAEMPDATLATLKIQPSEPRDSAVYFCASVPPESHEDSPLHFGNGTRLTVT.

The chain joins TRBV28 to TRBJ1-5; 8 bases fit TRBD1. V lost 3 bases to trimming and J lost 4 bases; unmatched junction nucleotides: 5. Germline CDR1 reads MDHEN; CDR2 reads SYDVKM. The length of the CDR3 is 15 residues. The CDR3 here is CASSFFTGGNQPQHF. CDR3 bases: TGTGCCAGCAGTTTTTTTACAGGGGGGAATCAGCCCCAGCATTTT.

The chain uses TRBV4-1 and TRBJ1-2, with D possibly TRBD1 on 6 matching bases. With 1 base removed from V and 4 bases from J, the gap between germline ends came to 7 bases. This CDR3 has 13 residues. Germline V CDR1 and CDR2: MGHRA, YSYEKL. This chain's CDR3 is CASSQAGVYGYTF. In DNA, the CDR3 is TGCGCCAGCAGCCAAGCAGGGGTCTATGGCTACACCTTC.

This clone was seen a single time. This chain joins TRBV18 and TRBJ2-7; D unresolved. The CDR3 is 12 amino acids. Germline lookup yields CDR1 KGHSH and CDR2 LQKENI. Trimming shortened V by 2 bases and J by 6 bases, and 8 bases separated the two germline ends. Here the CDR3 reads CASSPGPSEQYV. In nucleotides, the CDR3 is TGTGCCAGCTCACCAGGGCCCTCCGAGCAGTACGTC.